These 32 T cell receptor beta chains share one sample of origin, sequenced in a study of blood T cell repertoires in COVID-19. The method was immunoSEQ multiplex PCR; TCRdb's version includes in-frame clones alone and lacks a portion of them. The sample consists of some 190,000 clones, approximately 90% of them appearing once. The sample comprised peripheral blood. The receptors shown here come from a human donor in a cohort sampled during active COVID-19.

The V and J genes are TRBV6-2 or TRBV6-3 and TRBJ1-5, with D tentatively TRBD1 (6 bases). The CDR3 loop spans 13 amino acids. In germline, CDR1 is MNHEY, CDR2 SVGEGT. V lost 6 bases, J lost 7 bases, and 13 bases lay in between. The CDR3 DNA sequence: TGTGCCAGCAGCCTTAACAGGGACCAGCCCCAGCATTTT. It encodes CASSLNRDQPQHF.

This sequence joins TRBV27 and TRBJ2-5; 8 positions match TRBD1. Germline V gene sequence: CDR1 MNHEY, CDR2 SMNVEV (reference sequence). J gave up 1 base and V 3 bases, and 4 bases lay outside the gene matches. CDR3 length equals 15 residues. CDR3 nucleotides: TGTGCCAGCAGTTTCCGGGGACAGGCCCAAGAGACCCAGTACTTC. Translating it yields CASSFRGQAQETQYF.

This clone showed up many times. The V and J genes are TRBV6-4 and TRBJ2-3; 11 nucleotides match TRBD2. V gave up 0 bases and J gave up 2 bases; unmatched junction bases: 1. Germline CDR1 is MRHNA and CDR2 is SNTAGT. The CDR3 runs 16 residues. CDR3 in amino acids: CASSDSSGRATDTQYF. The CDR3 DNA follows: TGTGCCAGCAGTGACTCTAGCGGGAGGGCCACAGATACGCAGTATTTT.

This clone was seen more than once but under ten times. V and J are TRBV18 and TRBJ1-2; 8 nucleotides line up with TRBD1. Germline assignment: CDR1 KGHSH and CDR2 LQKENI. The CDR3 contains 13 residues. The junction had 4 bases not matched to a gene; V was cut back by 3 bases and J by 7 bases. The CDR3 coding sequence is TGTGCCAGCTCACCGTCAGGGGGCTCTGGCTACACCTTC. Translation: CASSPSGGSGYTF.

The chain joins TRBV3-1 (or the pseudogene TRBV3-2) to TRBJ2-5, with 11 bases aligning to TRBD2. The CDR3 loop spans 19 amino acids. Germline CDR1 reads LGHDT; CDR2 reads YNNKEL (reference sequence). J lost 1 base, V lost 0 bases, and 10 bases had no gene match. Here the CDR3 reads CASSQETLAGGPLQETQYF. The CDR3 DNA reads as TGTGCCAGCAGCCAAGAAACGCTAGCGGGGGGACCTCTCCAAGAGACCCAGTACTTC.

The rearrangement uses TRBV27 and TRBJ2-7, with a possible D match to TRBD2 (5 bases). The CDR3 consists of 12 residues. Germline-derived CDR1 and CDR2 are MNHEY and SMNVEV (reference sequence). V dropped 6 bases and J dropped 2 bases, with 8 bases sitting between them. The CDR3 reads CASRSGTYEQYF. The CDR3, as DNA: TGTGCCAGCAGGTCGGGGACCTACGAGCAGTACTTC.

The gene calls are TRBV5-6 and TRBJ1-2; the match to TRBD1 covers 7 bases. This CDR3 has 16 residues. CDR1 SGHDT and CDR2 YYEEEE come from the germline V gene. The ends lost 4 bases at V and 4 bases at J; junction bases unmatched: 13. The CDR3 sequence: CASSAGGDRFLYGYTF. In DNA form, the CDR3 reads TGTGCCAGCAGCGCAGGGGGTGACAGGTTCCTCTATGGCTACACCTTC.

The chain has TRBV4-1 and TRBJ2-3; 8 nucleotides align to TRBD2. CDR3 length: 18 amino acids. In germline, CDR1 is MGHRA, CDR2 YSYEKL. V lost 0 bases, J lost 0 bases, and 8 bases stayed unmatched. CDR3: CASSQDRERGTSTDTQYF. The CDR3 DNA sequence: TGCGCCAGCAGCCAAGATCGGGAGCGGGGGACTAGCACAGATACGCAGTATTTT.

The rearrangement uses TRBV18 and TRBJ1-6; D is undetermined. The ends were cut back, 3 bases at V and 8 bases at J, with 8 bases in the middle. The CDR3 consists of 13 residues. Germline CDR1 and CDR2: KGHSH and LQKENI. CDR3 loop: CASSPNADSPLHF. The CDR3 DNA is TGTGCCAGCTCACCGAATGCGGATTCACCCCTCCACTTT.

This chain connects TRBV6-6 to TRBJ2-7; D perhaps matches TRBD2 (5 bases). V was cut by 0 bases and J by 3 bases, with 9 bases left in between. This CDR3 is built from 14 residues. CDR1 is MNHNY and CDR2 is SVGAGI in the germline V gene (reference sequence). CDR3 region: CASSYSRVYYEQYF. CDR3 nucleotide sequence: TGTGCCAGCAGTTACTCGAGGGTTTACTACGAGCAGTACTTC.

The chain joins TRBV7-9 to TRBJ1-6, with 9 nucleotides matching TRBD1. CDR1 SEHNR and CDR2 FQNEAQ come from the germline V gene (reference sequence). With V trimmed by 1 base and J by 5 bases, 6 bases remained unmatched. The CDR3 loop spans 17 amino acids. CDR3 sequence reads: CASSLGLRDRDNSPLHF. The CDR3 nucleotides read TGTGCCAGCAGCTTAGGACTCCGGGACAGGGATAATTCACCCCTCCACTTT. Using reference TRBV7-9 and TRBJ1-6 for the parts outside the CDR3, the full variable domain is DTGVSQNPRHKITKRGQNVTFRCDPISEHNRLYWYRQTLGQGPEFLTYFQNEAQLEKSRLLSDRFSAERPKGSFSTLEIQRTEQGDSAMYLCASSLGLRDRDNSPLHFGNGTRLTVT.

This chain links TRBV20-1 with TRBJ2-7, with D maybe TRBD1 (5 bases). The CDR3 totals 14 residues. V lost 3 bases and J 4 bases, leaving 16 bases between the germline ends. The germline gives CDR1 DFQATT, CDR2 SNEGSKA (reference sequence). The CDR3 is CSASSPRVDYEQYF. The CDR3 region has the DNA TGCAGTGCTAGTTCGCCCAGGGTGGATTACGAGCAGTACTTC.

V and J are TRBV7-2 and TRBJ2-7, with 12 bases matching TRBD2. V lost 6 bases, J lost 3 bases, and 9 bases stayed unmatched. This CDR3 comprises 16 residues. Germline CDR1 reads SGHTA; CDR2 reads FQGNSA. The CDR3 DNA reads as TGTGCCAGCAGTCCCGGGACTAGCGGGCGATACTACGAGCAGTACTTC. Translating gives CASSPGTSGRYYEQYF.

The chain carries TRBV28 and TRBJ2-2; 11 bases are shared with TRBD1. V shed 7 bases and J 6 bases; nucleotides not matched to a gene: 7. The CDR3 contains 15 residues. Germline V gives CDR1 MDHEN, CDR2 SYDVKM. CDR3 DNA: TGTGCCAGCAACCCCCCGGGACAGGGGGCCGGGGAGCTGTTTTTT. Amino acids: CASNPPGQGAGELFF.

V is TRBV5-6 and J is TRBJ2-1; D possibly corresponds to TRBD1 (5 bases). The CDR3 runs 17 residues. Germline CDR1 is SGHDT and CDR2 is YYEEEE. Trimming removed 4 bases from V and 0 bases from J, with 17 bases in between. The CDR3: CASSTTSGSRSYNEQFF. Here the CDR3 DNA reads TGTGCCAGCAGCACCACCTCAGGGTCCCGCTCCTACAATGAGCAGTTCTTC.

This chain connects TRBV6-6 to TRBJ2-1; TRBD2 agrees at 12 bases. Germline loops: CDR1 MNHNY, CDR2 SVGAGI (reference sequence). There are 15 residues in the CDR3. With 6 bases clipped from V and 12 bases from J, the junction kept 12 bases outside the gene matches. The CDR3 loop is CASRDLGLAGGGQFF. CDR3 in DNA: TGTGCCAGCAGAGACCTGGGACTAGCGGGTGGTGGGCAGTTCTTC.

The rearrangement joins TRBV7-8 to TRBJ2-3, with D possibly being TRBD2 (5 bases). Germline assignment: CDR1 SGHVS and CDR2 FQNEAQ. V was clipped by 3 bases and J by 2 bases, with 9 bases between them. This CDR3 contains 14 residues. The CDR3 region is CASSFERSTDTQYF. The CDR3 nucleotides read TGTGCCAGCAGCTTCGAGCGGTCCACAGATACGCAGTATTTT.

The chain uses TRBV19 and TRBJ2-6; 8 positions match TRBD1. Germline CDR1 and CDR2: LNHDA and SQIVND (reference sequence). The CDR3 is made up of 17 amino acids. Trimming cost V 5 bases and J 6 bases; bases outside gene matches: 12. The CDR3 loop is CASSDNLQGGLANVLTF. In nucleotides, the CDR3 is TGTGCCAGTAGTGACAATCTACAGGGGGGATTGGCCAACGTCCTGACTTTC.

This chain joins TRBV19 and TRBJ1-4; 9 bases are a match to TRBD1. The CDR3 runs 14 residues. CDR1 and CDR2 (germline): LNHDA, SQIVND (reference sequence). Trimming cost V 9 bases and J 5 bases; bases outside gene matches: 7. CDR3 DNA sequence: TGTGCCAGCCGACTCGGACAGGGGAATGAAAAACTGTTTTTT. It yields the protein CASRLGQGNEKLFF.

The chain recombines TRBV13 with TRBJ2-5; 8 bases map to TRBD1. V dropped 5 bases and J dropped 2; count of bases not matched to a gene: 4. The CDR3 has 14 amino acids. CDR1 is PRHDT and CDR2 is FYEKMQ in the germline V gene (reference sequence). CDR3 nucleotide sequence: TGTGCCAGCAGCATACGACAGGGGCAAGAGACCCAGTACTTC. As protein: CASSIRQGQETQYF.

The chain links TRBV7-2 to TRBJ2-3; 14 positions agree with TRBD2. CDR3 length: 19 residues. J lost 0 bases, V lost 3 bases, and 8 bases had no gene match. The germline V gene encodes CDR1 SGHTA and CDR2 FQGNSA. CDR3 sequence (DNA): TGTGCCAGCAGCTTTTGGACTAGCGGGGGGAAAGGGAGCACAGATACGCAGTATTTT. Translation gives CASSFWTSGGKGSTDTQYF.

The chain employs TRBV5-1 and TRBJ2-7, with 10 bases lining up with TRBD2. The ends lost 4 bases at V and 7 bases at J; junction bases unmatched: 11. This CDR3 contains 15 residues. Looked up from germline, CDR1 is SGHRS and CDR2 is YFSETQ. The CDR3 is CASSPLAGGGYEQYF. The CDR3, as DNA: TGCGCCAGCAGCCCGTTAGCGGGAGGTGGATATGAGCAGTACTTC.

For the CDR3, the DNA is TGTGCCAGCAGCTTAAGGGGGTTAACGTCGCAGTTCTTC. Amino acids: CASSLRGLTSQFF. The chain carries TRBV7-2 and TRBJ2-1; maybe TRBD1 (6 bases). The CDR3 is made up of 13 amino acids. Germline-derived CDR1 and CDR2 are SGHTA and FQGNSA. V dropped 2 bases and J dropped 12 bases, with 14 bases sitting between them.

CDR3 protein: CASSPFSGGPSEQFF. For the CDR3, the DNA is TGTGCCAGCAGCCCTTTCTCGGGAGGGCCGTCCGAGCAGTTCTTC. The gene calls are TRBV4-2 and TRBJ2-1, with 8 bases that match TRBD2. The J segment lost 10 bases and the V segment lost 4 bases, leaving 12 bases of the junction unmatched. Germline lookup yields CDR1 LGHNA and CDR2 YNFKEQ. The CDR3 totals 15 residues.

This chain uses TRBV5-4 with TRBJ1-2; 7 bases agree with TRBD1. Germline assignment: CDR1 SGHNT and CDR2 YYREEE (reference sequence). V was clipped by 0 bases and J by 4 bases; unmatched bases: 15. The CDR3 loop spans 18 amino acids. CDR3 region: CASSLGEQQRQGSYGYTF. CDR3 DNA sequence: TGTGCCAGCAGCTTGGGAGAGCAGCAAAGACAGGGCTCCTATGGCTACACCTTC.

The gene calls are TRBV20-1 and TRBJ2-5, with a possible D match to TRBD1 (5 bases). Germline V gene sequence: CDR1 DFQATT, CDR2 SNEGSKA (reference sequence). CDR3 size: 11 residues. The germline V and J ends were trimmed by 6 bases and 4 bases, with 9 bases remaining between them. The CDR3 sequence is CSARVGETQYF. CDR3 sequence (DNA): TGCAGTGCCAGGGTTGGAGAGACCCAGTACTTC.

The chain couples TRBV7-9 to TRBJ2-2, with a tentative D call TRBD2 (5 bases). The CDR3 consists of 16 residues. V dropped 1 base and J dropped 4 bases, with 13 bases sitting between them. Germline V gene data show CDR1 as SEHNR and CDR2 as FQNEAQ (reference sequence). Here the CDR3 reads CASSLVTGAGTGELFF. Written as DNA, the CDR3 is TGTGCCAGCAGCTTAGTGACCGGCGCGGGCACCGGGGAGCTGTTTTTT.

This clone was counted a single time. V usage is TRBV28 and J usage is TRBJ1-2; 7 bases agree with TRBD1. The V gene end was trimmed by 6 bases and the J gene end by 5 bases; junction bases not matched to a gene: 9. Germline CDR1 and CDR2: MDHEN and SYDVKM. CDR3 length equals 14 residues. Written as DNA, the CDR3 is TGTGCCAGCAGCTCAGGGACAGTCATTTATGGCTACACCTTC. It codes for CASSSGTVIYGYTF.

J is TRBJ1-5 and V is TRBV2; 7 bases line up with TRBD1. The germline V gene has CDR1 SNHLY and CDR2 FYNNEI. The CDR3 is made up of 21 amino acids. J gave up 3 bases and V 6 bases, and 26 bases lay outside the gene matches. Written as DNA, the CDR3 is TGTGCCAGCAGGGACGGACTCCTGACAGGGCAGGAAAGAGGCGACAATCAGCCCCAGCATTTT. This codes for CASRDGLLTGQERGDNQPQHF.

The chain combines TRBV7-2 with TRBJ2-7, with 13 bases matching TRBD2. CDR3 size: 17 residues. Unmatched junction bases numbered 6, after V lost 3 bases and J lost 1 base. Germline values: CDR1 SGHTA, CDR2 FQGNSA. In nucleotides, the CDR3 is TGTGCCAGCAGCTTCCGGACTAGCGGGGGCCTATCCTACGAGCAGTACTTC. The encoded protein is CASSFRTSGGLSYEQYF.

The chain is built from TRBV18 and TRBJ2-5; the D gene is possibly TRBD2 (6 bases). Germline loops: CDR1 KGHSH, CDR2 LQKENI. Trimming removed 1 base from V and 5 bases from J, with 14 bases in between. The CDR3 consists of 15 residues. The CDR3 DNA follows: TGTGCCAGCTCACCACTCGGGGGTGTAGTCGAGACCCAGTACTTC. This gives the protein CASSPLGGVVETQYF.

The CDR3 loop reads CASSIRLAGGVNTGELFF. CDR3 bases: TGTGCCAGCAGCATTCGACTAGCGGGAGGCGTGAACACCGGGGAGCTGTTTTTT. J is TRBJ2-2 and V is TRBV7-4; 13 bases agree with TRBD2. Germline trimming cut 5 bases from V and 1 base from J; bases unmatched to any gene: 7. The CDR3 runs to 18 residues. Germline lookup yields CDR1 SGHVT and CDR2 SQSDAQ.